Listed below are T cell receptor beta chains from one sample, sequenced in a study of blood T cell repertoires in COVID-19. TCRdb's copy holds only in-frame clones and misses some; the assay was immunoSEQ multiplex PCR. The table shows 250,000 or so clones, with 91% occurring only once. Sequencing was performed on PBMCs or T cells enriched from blood (not recorded which). The origin of the receptors is a human donor in a cohort exposed to, infected with or recovered from COVID-19 (not recorded which). The donor label of this sample is uncertain. CDR3s include the opening cysteine and the closing phenylalanine or tryptophan. D genes are given only for firm matches. A clone size is listed for some rows: how often the clone was seen (once, few, many), or a class if it is expanded.

abundance: -; d_gene: -; j_gene: TRBJ2-5; v_gene: TRBV5-1; CDR3nt: TGCGCCAGCGCCAGGGTAGGAGAGACCCAGTACTTC; CDR3aa: CASARVGETQYF
abundance: once; d_gene: -; j_gene: TRBJ1-4; v_gene: TRBV12-3/TRBV12-4; CDR3nt: TGTGCCAGCAGTGCTCGGGAATGGGAAAAACTGTTTTTT; CDR3aa: CASSAREWEKLFF
abundance: -; d_gene: -; j_gene: TRBJ1-2; v_gene: TRBV5-1; CDR3nt: TGCGCCAGCAGCTTAGCGCCGTGGAAACGGCGAGACGCTAACTATGGCTACACCTTC; CDR3aa: CASSLAPWKRRDANYGYTF
abundance: once; d_gene: TRBD1; j_gene: TRBJ2-3; v_gene: TRBV10-3; CDR3nt: TGTGCCATCAATAAGGGGGCAGTGAACACAGATACGCAGTATTTT; CDR3aa: CAINKGAVNTDTQYF
abundance: -; d_gene: TRBD2; j_gene: TRBJ2-5; v_gene: TRBV12-5; CDR3nt: TGTGCTAGTGGTTCGCCGCTAGCGGGGAAGCTCCAAGAGACCCAGTACTTC; CDR3aa: CASGSPLAGKLQETQYF
abundance: -; d_gene: TRBD1; j_gene: TRBJ1-1; v_gene: TRBV12-3/TRBV12-4; CDR3nt: TGTGCCAGCAGTTGGGACAGCCACACTGAAGCTTTCTTT; CDR3aa: CASSWDSHTEAFF
abundance: -; d_gene: -; j_gene: TRBJ2-3; v_gene: TRBV20-1; CDR3nt: TGCAGTGCTAGAGAAGGGGTCCAGGAGTATTTT; CDR3aa: CSAREGVQEYF
abundance: -; d_gene: -; j_gene: TRBJ2-2; v_gene: TRBV7-3; CDR3nt: TGTGCCAGCAGCTTAAACGGGGGGCCCACCGGGGAGCTGTTTTTT; CDR3aa: CASSLNGGPTGELFF
abundance: -; d_gene: TRBD2; j_gene: TRBJ2-1; v_gene: TRBV6-2/TRBV6-3; CDR3nt: TGTGCCAGCAGTTACTGGCTAGCGGGGGGGGTGTACAATGAGCAGTTCTTC; CDR3aa: CASSYWLAGGVYNEQFF
abundance: -; d_gene: -; j_gene: TRBJ1-1; v_gene: TRBV6-5; CDR3nt: TGTGCCAGCAGTTCGGCCAGCCAGGGTGAAGCTTTCTTT; CDR3aa: CASSSASQGEAFF
abundance: -; d_gene: -; j_gene: TRBJ1-3; v_gene: TRBV12-5; CDR3nt: TGTGCTAGTGGTTTGGTACTCACAGGGAAAGGAAACACCATATATTTT; CDR3aa: CASGLVLTGKGNTIYF
abundance: -; d_gene: -; j_gene: TRBJ2-5; v_gene: TRBV5-4; CDR3nt: TGTGCCAGCAGCTTATCTAGTTCGGGGACCCAGTACTTC; CDR3aa: CASSLSSSGTQYF
abundance: -; d_gene: -; j_gene: TRBJ2-1; v_gene: TRBV7-8; CDR3nt: TGTGCCAGCAGCTTGGCCGTCAGCTCCTACAATGAGCAGTTCTTC; CDR3aa: CASSLAVSSYNEQFF
abundance: -; d_gene: TRBD1; j_gene: TRBJ1-3; v_gene: TRBV18; CDR3nt: TGTGCCAGCTCACCGGGACAGGTCGGAAACACCATATATTTT; CDR3aa: CASSPGQVGNTIYF
abundance: -; d_gene: TRBD1; j_gene: TRBJ2-5; v_gene: TRBV19; CDR3nt: TGTGCCAGTAGTATCTCACAGGGGAGCGGAGAGACCCAGTACTTC; CDR3aa: CASSISQGSGETQYF
abundance: -; d_gene: -; j_gene: TRBJ1-1; v_gene: TRBV20-1; CDR3nt: TGCAGTGCAGCGGGGGGCACTGAAGCTTTCTTT; CDR3aa: CSAAGGTEAFF
abundance: -; d_gene: TRBD1; j_gene: TRBJ2-5; v_gene: TRBV5-4; CDR3nt: TGTGCCAGCAGCTTCAGGGGGCGCGCGACCCAGTACTTC; CDR3aa: CASSFRGRATQYF
abundance: -; d_gene: TRBD1; j_gene: TRBJ2-2; v_gene: TRBV30; CDR3nt: TGTGCCTGGAGTGGAGGGACAGACACCGGGGAGCTGTTTTTT; CDR3aa: CAWSGGTDTGELFF
abundance: many; d_gene: -; j_gene: TRBJ1-2; v_gene: TRBV2; CDR3nt: TGTGCCAGCACCCGAAGGGGGTCAGGGGACGGCTACACCTTC; CDR3aa: CASTRRGSGDGYTF
abundance: -; d_gene: TRBD2; j_gene: TRBJ2-7; v_gene: TRBV20-1; CDR3nt: TGCAGTGCTAGTCGCGGGGGGGCAGCCTACGAGCAGTACTTC; CDR3aa: CSASRGGAAYEQYF
abundance: -; d_gene: -; j_gene: TRBJ1-6; v_gene: TRBV19; CDR3nt: TGTGCCAGTAGTATCCAACAGGGCGGGTCACCCCTCCACTTT; CDR3aa: CASSIQQGGSPLHF
abundance: -; d_gene: TRBD1; j_gene: TRBJ1-3; v_gene: TRBV14; CDR3nt: TGTGCCAGCAGCCCCCGACAGGGAGGAAACACCATATATTTT; CDR3aa: CASSPRQGGNTIYF
abundance: -; d_gene: TRBD2; j_gene: TRBJ2-7; v_gene: TRBV7-3; CDR3nt: TGTGCCAGCAGCTTGCTAGCGGGGGCCTACGAGCAGTACTTC; CDR3aa: CASSLLAGAYEQYF
abundance: once; d_gene: TRBD2; j_gene: TRBJ2-3; v_gene: TRBV19; CDR3nt: TGTGCCAGTACCCCCCGGGGGGGCAGGGATACAGATACGCAGTATTTT; CDR3aa: CASTPRGGRDTDTQYF
abundance: few; d_gene: TRBD1; j_gene: TRBJ1-2; v_gene: TRBV3-1/TRBV3-2; CDR3nt: TGTGCCAGCAGCCCCCGGACAGGGGGCTGTGGCTACACCTTC; CDR3aa: CASSPRTGGCGYTF
abundance: -; d_gene: -; j_gene: TRBJ2-2; v_gene: TRBV5-1; CDR3nt: TGCGCCAGCAGCCCTCTTGGGGGCTCGAACACCGGGGAGCTGTTTTTT; CDR3aa: CASSPLGGSNTGELFF
abundance: -; d_gene: -; j_gene: TRBJ2-2; v_gene: TRBV12-1; CDR3nt: TGTGCCAGCAGCGTCGACAGGGCCGGGGAGCTGTTTTTT; CDR3aa: CASSVDRAGELFF
abundance: -; d_gene: -; j_gene: TRBJ1-5; v_gene: TRBV12-5; CDR3nt: TGTGCTAGTGGTGACCCCAGGCACCAGGGAGGTCAGCCCCAGCATTTT; CDR3aa: CASGDPRHQGGQPQHF
abundance: -; d_gene: -; j_gene: TRBJ1-6; v_gene: TRBV7-2; CDR3nt: TGTGCCAGCAGCCCCTTCCGGGGGGGACCATCACCCCTCCACTTT; CDR3aa: CASSPFRGGPSPLHF
abundance: -; d_gene: -; j_gene: TRBJ2-2; v_gene: TRBV19; CDR3nt: TGTGCCAGCAAACAGGGATGGAACACCGGGGAGCTGTTTTTT; CDR3aa: CASKQGWNTGELFF